These 4 T cell receptor beta chains share one sample of origin, sequenced in a study of cytomegalovirus exposure and HLA in healthy donors. Amplification used 60 Vbeta primers and 13 Jbeta primers. Libraries were prepared by immunoSEQ multiplex PCR; TCRdb keeps only in-frame clonotypes and omits some of them. Here the sample spans about 200,000 clones, 10% to 15% being singletons. Material for sequencing was PBMCs. The receptors were gathered from a man aged 50 to 59 in good health and CMV-seropositive.

This clone was counted a few times. The chain uses TRBV6-5 and TRBJ2-7; 7 nucleotides agree with TRBD2. The V segment lost 7 bases and the J segment 0 bases; nucleotides outside the gene matches: 6. This CDR3 region has 14 residues. Germline CDR1 MNHEY, CDR2 SVGAGI. The CDR3 protein is CASTLGGSSYEQYF. CDR3 DNA sequence: TGTGCCAGCACCCTGGGGGGGAGCTCCTACGAGCAGTACTTC.

This sequence joins TRBV6-1 and TRBJ2-7; maybe TRBD1 (5 bases). Germline CDR1 MNHNS, CDR2 SASEGT. The CDR3 contains 14 residues. The germline V and J ends were trimmed by 11 bases and 0 bases, with 17 bases remaining between them. The CDR3 DNA reads TGTGCCGGCCAGAGTACAGGAGTCTCCTACGAGCAGTACTTC. Its translation: CAGQSTGVSYEQYF.

To note about this clone: This CDR3 is also generated by other DNA sequences in the sample. This chain uses TRBV5-1 with TRBJ1-2; 10 bases map to TRBD1. CDR1 and CDR2 (germline): SGHRS, YFSETQ. Trimming cost V 3 bases and J 8 bases; bases outside gene matches: 7. The CDR3 totals 14 residues. The CDR3 protein is CASSSTGGTGGYTF. CDR3 bases: TGCGCCAGCAGCTCGACAGGGGGCACTGGAGGCTACACCTTC.

In its sample, this clone was seen a few times. The junction departs from the called germline gene at one end, perhaps through a read error. CDR3 sequence reads: CASSLTNEKLFF. The CDR3 DNA is TGTGCCAGCAGCTTGACTAACGAAAAACTGTTTTTT. The V call is TRBV5-6, the J call TRBJ1-4, with D unresolved. The CDR3 length is 12 residues. Germline V lookup: CDR1 SGHDT, CDR2 YYEEEE.